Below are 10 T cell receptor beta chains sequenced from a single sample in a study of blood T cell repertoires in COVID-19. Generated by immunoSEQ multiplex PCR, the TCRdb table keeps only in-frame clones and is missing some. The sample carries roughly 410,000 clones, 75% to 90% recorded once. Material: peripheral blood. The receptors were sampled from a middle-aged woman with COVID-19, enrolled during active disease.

The CDR3 DNA follows: TGTGCCAGCAAGCAGGTAAGCTCCTACGAGCAGTACTTC. Translation gives CASKQVSSYEQYF. The genes are TRBV7-3 and TRBJ2-7, with D uncertain. The CDR3 is made up of 13 amino acids. Per the germline V gene, CDR1 is SGHTA and CDR2 is FQGTGA. Trimming stripped 7 bases from V and 0 bases from J, with 10 bases between. The full variable domain, its missing parts supplied by reference TRBV7-3 and TRBJ2-7, is GAGVSQTPSNKVTEKGKYVELRCDPISGHTALYWYRQSLGQGPEFLIYFQGTGAADDSGLPNDRFFAVRPEGSVSTLKIQRTERGDSAVYLCASKQVSSYEQYFGPGTRLTVT.

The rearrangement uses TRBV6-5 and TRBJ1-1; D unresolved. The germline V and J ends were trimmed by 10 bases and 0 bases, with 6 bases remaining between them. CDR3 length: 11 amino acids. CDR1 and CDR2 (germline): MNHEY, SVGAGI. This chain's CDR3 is CATSLNTEAFF. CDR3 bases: TGTGCCACCTCCCTGAACACTGAAGCTTTCTTT.

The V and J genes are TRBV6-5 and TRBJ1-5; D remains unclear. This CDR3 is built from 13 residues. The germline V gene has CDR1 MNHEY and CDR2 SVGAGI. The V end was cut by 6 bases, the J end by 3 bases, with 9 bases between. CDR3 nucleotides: TGTGCCAGCAGGCCGGGTTACAATCAGCCCCAGCATTTT. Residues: CASRPGYNQPQHF.

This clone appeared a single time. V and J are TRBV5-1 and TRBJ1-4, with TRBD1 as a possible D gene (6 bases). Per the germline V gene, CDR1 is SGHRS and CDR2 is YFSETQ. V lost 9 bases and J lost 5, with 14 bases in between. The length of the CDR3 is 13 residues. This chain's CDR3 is CATRGALNEKLFF. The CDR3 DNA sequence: TGCGCCACCCGGGGGGCCCTCAATGAAAAACTGTTTTTT.

The CDR3 DNA reads TGTGCCAGCAGCTTAATGACAGGGACCCATGGCTACACCTTC. Encoded protein: CASSLMTGTHGYTF. V usage is TRBV7-2 and J usage is TRBJ1-2; 7 nucleotides match TRBD1. Trimming cost V 2 bases and J 6 bases; bases outside gene matches: 6. The germline V gene encodes CDR1 SGHTA and CDR2 FQGNSA. This CDR3 is 14 amino acids long.

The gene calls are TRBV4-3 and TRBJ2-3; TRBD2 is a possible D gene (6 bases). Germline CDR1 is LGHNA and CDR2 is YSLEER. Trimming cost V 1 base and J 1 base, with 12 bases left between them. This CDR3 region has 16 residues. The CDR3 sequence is CASSQVMGGGTDTQYF. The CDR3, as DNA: TGCGCCAGCAGCCAAGTTATGGGGGGTGGCACAGATACGCAGTATTTT.

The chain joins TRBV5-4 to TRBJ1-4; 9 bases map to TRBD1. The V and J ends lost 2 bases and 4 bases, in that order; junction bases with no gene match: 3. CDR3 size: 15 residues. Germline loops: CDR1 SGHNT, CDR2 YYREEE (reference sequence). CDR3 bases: TGTGCCAGCAGCTTCAACAGGGGGCGTAATGAAAAACTGTTTTTT. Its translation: CASSFNRGRNEKLFF.

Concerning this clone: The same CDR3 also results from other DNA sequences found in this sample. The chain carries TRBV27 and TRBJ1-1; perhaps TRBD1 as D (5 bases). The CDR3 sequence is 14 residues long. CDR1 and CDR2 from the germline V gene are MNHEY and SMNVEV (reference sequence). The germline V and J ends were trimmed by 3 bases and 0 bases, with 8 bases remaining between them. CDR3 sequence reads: CASSFSGVNTEAFF. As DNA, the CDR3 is TGTGCCAGCAGTTTTTCGGGGGTGAACACTGAAGCTTTCTTT.

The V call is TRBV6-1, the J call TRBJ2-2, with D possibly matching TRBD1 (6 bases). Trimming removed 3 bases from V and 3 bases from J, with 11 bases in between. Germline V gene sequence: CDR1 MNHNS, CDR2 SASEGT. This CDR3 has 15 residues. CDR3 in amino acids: CASSERQEDTGELFF. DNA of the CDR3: TGTGCCAGCAGTGAGAGACAGGAGGACACCGGGGAGCTGTTTTTT.

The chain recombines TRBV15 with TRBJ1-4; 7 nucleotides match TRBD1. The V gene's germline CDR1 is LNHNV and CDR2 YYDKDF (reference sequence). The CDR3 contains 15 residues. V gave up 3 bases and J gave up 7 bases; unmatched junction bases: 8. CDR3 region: CATSSPGGYSEKLFF. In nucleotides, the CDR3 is TGTGCCACCAGCAGCCCAGGGGGGTATAGTGAAAAACTGTTTTTT.